The 14 T cell receptor beta chains below were found in one sample sequenced in a study of T-cell memory formation after mild COVID-19. TCRdb re-called the 5' RACE reads with MiXCR, one entry per CDR3 protein. This table has approximately 560,000 distinct CDR3 sequences, 15% to 20% appearing once. The sequenced sample consisted of PBMCs or a T cell subset sorted from them (not recorded which). Every receptor here comes from an adult woman who had mild COVID-19 (a few samples of this study predate the infection). Cell type and time point are not known.

The gene calls are TRBV27 and TRBJ1-4; TRBD1 is a possible D gene (5 bases). The germline V gene has CDR1 MNHEY and CDR2 SMNVEV (reference sequence). The V and J ends lost 8 bases and 6 bases respectively, with 13 bases between them. The CDR3 consists of 13 residues. The CDR3 sequence is CASRPGTYEKLFF. The CDR3 DNA sequence: TGTGCCAGCCGACCTGGGACCTATGAAAAACTGTTTTTT.

The V and J genes are TRBV7-9 and TRBJ2-3, with D perhaps TRBD2 (6 bases). V lost 8 bases and J 0 bases, leaving 18 bases between the germline ends. The CDR3 spans 16 residues. Germline loops: CDR1 SEHNR, CDR2 FQNEAQ (reference sequence). CDR3 sequence (DNA): TGTGCCAGCCGACGGCCGGGACTTTCAAGCACAGATACGCAGTATTTT. This translates into CASRRPGLSSTDTQYF.

This clonotype was detected a few times. The V call is TRBV5-1, the J call TRBJ2-5, with 10 nucleotides matching TRBD2. Germline assignment: CDR1 SGHRS and CDR2 YFSETQ. Germline trimming cut 4 bases from V and 5 bases from J; bases unmatched to any gene: 8. CDR3 length: 15 amino acids. The CDR3 protein is CASSRSGGAAETQYF. The CDR3 DNA follows: TGCGCCAGCAGCCGGAGCGGGGGGGCGGCGGAGACCCAGTACTTC. Full variable domain (outside the CDR3, taken from reference TRBV5-1 and TRBJ2-5): KAGVTQTPRYLIKTRGQQVTLSCSPISGHRSVSWYQQTPGQGLQFLFEYFSETQRNKGNFPGRFSGRQFSNSRSEMNVSTLELGDSALYLCASSRSGGAAETQYFGPGTRLLVL.

This clonotype occurred a few times. V is TRBV12-3 or TRBV12-4 and J is TRBJ1-6, with D possibly being TRBD1 (5 bases). Trimming took 5 bases from V and 9 from J, leaving 11 bases between them. This CDR3 is built from 13 residues. The CDR3: CASSPRTFSPLHF. Here the CDR3 DNA reads TGTGCCAGCAGTCCTCGGACATTTTCACCCCTCCACTTT.

This clonotype was detected a few times. CDR3 region: CASSFADRGNTGELFF. CDR3 sequence (DNA): TGTGCCAGCAGTTTCGCCGACAGGGGGAACACCGGGGAGCTGTTTTTT. The chain uses TRBV12-3 or TRBV12-4 and TRBJ2-2, with 8 bases matching TRBD1. J lost 1 base, V lost 3 bases, and 4 bases had no gene match. This CDR3 is built from 16 residues.

This chain links TRBV7-2 with TRBJ2-1; 12 bases agree with TRBD2. V dropped 0 bases and J dropped 12; count of bases not matched to a gene: 6. The CDR3 totals 15 residues. CDR1 is SGHTA, CDR2 FQGNSA, per germline. This CDR3 is CASSLATTSGSRQFF. As DNA, the CDR3 is TGTGCCAGCAGCTTAGCTACGACTAGCGGGAGTCGGCAGTTCTTC.

The rearrangement joins TRBV10-3 to TRBJ2-1; no firm D call. With 0 bases removed from V and 12 bases from J, the gap between germline ends came to 9 bases. This CDR3 comprises 12 residues. In germline, CDR1 is ENHRY, CDR2 SYGVKD. The CDR3 coding sequence is TGTGCCATCAGTGAGTCGGACGCTGGGCAGTTCTTC. It translates to CAISESDAGQFF.

At least ten counts were recorded for this clonotype. The junction departs from germline at one end; a sequencing error may be responsible. The V gene is TRBV5-1, the J gene TRBJ2-3; D unclear. The CDR3 spans 11 residues. Germline V gives CDR1 SGHRS, CDR2 YFSETQ. For the CDR3, the DNA is TGTGCCAGCAGCTCCACAGATACGCAGTATTTT. Translated: CASSSTDTQYF.

This clonotype was seen repeatedly, ten times or more. The CDR3 reads CASSQDRPGPEETQYF. The CDR3 DNA is TGTGCCAGCAGCCAAGATCGACCTGGGCCAGAAGAGACCCAGTACTTC. The rearrangement links TRBV4-2 to TRBJ2-5; D unclear. Trimming removed 0 bases from V and 3 bases from J, with 14 bases in between. The CDR3 spans 16 residues. From germline, CDR1 is LGHNA and CDR2 YNFKEQ.

This clonotype was observed at least ten times. The chain is built from TRBV5-6 and TRBJ2-5, with TRBD2 matching over 10 bases. The trim removed 3 bases at V and 1 base at J, leaving 9 bases unmatched. Germline CDR1 and CDR2: SGHDT and YYEEEE. This CDR3 comprises 17 residues. The chain's CDR3 is CASSWIQIAGGQETQYF. In DNA, the CDR3 is TGTGCCAGCAGCTGGATACAAATAGCGGGAGGCCAAGAGACCCAGTACTTC.

The chain has TRBV18 and TRBJ2-1; 16 bases fit TRBD2. The CDR3 is 16 amino acids. J was trimmed by 7 bases and V by 5 bases; bases with no gene match: 5. CDR1 is KGHSH and CDR2 is LQKENI in the germline V gene. CDR3 in amino acids: CASSGPGLAGGNEQFF. The CDR3 nucleotides are TGTGCCAGCTCAGGACCGGGACTAGCGGGAGGGAATGAGCAGTTCTTC.

The sample holds a few counts of this clonotype. V usage is TRBV11-3 and J usage is TRBJ2-1, with 9 bases matching TRBD2. The CDR3 runs 17 residues. Trimming took 6 bases from V and 5 from J; bases not matched to a gene: 14. CDR1 and CDR2 (germline): SGHNT, YENEEA. The CDR3 region is CASSVLLAGKADNEQFF. In DNA, the CDR3 is TGTGCCAGCAGTGTACTGCTAGCGGGAAAGGCGGACAATGAGCAGTTCTTC.

The chain recombines TRBV9 with TRBJ2-1; the D gene is possibly TRBD2 (5 bases). The germline CDR1 and CDR2 sequences are SGDLS and YYNGEE. The CDR3 has 13 amino acids. Trimming cost V 3 bases and J 2 bases, with 6 bases left between them. CDR3 DNA sequence: TGTGCCAGCAGCGACGGGGCCTACAATGAGCAGTTCTTC. This codes for CASSDGAYNEQFF.

J is TRBJ2-1 and V is TRBV20-1; 8 bases agree with TRBD2. Germline V gene sequence: CDR1 DFQATT, CDR2 SNEGSKA (reference sequence). The length of the CDR3 is 14 residues. With V trimmed by 5 bases and J by 1 base, 4 bases remained unmatched. In DNA, the CDR3 is TGCAGTGCTCTCGGGAGGGCGTCCTACAATGAGCAGTTCTTC. Its translation is CSALGRASYNEQFF.